This TCR beta chain was found in a study of neurological immune-mediated disorders. Study-wide results and limits: The absence of any CDR3 amino acid sequence shared by expanded clones across subjects suggests that repertoires were private in all groups. Phylogenetically, 18 of 34 multiple sclerosis patients' repertoires fell into one related-CDR3 cluster, a possible signature.

In this sample, this clonotype turned up many times. Its matching antigen is unknown. Per the germline V gene, CDR1 is KGHSH and CDR2 is LQKENI. V was clipped by 1 base and J by 0 bases, with 7 bases between them. The CDR3 is made up of 15 amino acids. The cDNA was produced through 5'RACE with 10-nucleotide random UMIs. From the 5' RACE reads, TCRdb called clonotypes with MiXCR, one entry per CDR3 protein. This table holds approximately 41,000 distinct CDR3 sequences, 2.5% found once. The genes are TRBV18 and TRBJ2-1; D not resolved. The sequence derives from a man aged 30 to 39 with multiple sclerosis. The sequencing input was PBMCs. Here the CDR3 DNA reads TGTGCCAGCTCACCACTGAAAAGCTCCTACAATGAGCAGTTCTTC. It codes for CASSPLKSSYNEQFF.